A single count supports the clone carrying this T cell receptor beta chain. Its matching antigen is unknown. Looked up from germline, CDR1 is SNHLY and CDR2 is FYNNEI. The V gene lost 7 bases and the J gene lost 4 bases, with 19 bases spanning the gap. The CDR3 is 15 residues long. These data belong to a study of memory CD4+ T cells and cytomegalovirus serostatus. Study details: Donors were healthy Belgian adults, 9 or 10 CMV seropositive and 20 to 25 seronegative. General observations from the study: Each of approximately 61 CMV-associated TCRbeta sequences occurred in one to five individuals.

The sort gate was single viable CD3+CD4+CD8-CD45RO+ cells for memory CD4+ T cells. Sequencing was performed with immunoSEQ multiplex PCR; in TCRdb, only in-frame clones are kept and a portion is missing. The table lists 40,000 to 55,000 clones, 80% to 85% of them singletons. The receptor's source is an adult in good health and CMV-seropositive. The chain uses TRBV2 and TRBJ2-5; D perhaps matches TRBD2 (5 bases). The specimen was memory CD4+ T cells from blood. CDR3 nucleotide sequence: TGTGCCAGCATCCGAGGGTCGGGTTTACGAGAGACCCAGTACTTC. This codes for CASIRGSGLRETQYF.